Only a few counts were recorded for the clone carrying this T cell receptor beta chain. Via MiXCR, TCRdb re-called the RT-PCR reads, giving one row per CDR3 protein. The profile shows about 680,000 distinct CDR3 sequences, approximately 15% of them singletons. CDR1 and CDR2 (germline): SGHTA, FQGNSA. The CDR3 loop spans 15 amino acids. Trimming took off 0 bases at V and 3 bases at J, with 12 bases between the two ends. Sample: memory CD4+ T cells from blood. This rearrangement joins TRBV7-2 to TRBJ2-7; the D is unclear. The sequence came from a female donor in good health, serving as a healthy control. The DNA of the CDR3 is TGTGCCAGCAGCTTAGCGGCGATACTCGGCTACGAGCAGTACTTC. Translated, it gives CASSLAAILGYEQYF. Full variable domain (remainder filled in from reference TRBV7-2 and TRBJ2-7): GAGVSQSPSNKVTEKGKDVELRCDPISGHTALYWYRQSLGQGLEFLIYFQGNSAPDKSGLPSDRFSAERTGGSVSTLTIQRTQQEDSAVYLCASSLAAILGYEQYFGPGTRLTVT.